The 25 T cell receptor beta chains below come from one sample, sequenced in a study of shared clonotypes between healthy human individuals. Profiled with immunoSEQ multiplex PCR; TCRdb holds only in-frame clones, not every one. The table lists fewer than 1 million clones, approximately 96% of them singletons. CD45RO-negative cells were positively selected for CCR7, leaving out terminally differentiated effector memory CD45RA+ cells. The sequenced sample consisted of naive CD8+ T cells sorted from blood. Source of these receptors: a man aged 25 to 45 in good health.

V gene TRBV9 combines with J gene TRBJ2-1, with 11 nucleotides matching TRBD2. The CDR3 totals 15 residues. The V gene's germline CDR1 is SGDLS and CDR2 YYNGEE. The junction had 7 bases not matched to a gene; V was cut back by 6 bases and J by 5 bases. In DNA, the CDR3 is TGTGCCAGCACTCTTAGCGGGAGGGCCGACAATGAGCAGTTCTTC. Residues: CASTLSGRADNEQFF.

The chain employs TRBV6-5 and TRBJ2-1; D is uncertain. This CDR3 contains 13 residues. Deletions cut 0 bases from V and 9 bases from J, with 9 bases between. The germline CDR1 and CDR2 sequences are MNHEY and SVGAGI. The CDR3: CASSYSSVGEQFF. The CDR3 bases are TGTGCCAGCAGTTACTCGTCCGTAGGTGAGCAGTTCTTC.

This chain links TRBV27 with TRBJ1-4; TRBD1 matches 7 bases. This CDR3 spans 15 amino acids. V shed 5 bases, J shed 0 bases, and the junction held 3 bases outside the gene matches. In germline, CDR1 is MNHEY, CDR2 SMNVEV (reference sequence). For the CDR3, the DNA is TGTGCCAGCAGTAAGGGGACAGCAACTAATGAAAAACTGTTTTTT. Its translation: CASSKGTATNEKLFF.

The chain links TRBV5-4 to TRBJ2-5, with 8 bases matching TRBD2. The germline V gene has CDR1 SGHNT and CDR2 YYREEE (reference sequence). J gave up 3 bases and V 4 bases, and 11 bases lay outside the gene matches. CDR3 length: 16 residues. This CDR3 reads CASSPFGVGREETQYF. DNA for the CDR3: TGTGCCAGCAGCCCATTTGGTGTCGGGAGGGAAGAGACCCAGTACTTC.

Only one count was recorded for this clone. The rearrangement uses TRBV7-6 and TRBJ1-2; the D is unclear. Germline-derived CDR1 and CDR2 are SGHVS and FNYEAQ. V lost 2 bases, J lost 6 bases, and 7 bases lay in between. This CDR3 is 12 amino acids long. The CDR3 DNA sequence: TGTGCCAGCAGCTTATATAGGGATGGCTACACCTTC. This codes for CASSLYRDGYTF.

CDR3 coding DNA: TGCGCCAGCAAAGGTAATCTAGGGACTGAAGCTTTCTTT. Protein sequence: CASKGNLGTEAFF. J is TRBJ1-1 and V is TRBV5-1, with D unresolved. The CDR3 extends over 13 amino acids. In germline, CDR1 is SGHRS, CDR2 YFSETQ. V lost 6 bases and J 5 bases, leaving 14 bases between the germline ends.

J is TRBJ1-5 and V is TRBV14; possibly TRBD1 for D (5 bases). Per the germline V gene, CDR1 is SGHDN and CDR2 is FVKESK. There are 19 residues in the CDR3. V was trimmed by 0 bases and J by 1 base, leaving 19 bases between them. The CDR3 spells CASSQEFRANLGSNQPQHF. The DNA of the CDR3 is TGTGCCAGCAGCCAAGAATTCAGGGCGAATCTTGGGAGCAATCAGCCCCAGCATTTT.

V is TRBV19 and J is TRBJ2-2; weak D call: TRBD2 (6 bases). Germline V lookup: CDR1 LNHDA, CDR2 SQIVND (reference sequence). The CDR3 is 14 residues long. Deletions cut 6 bases from V and 6 bases from J, with 14 bases between. DNA for the CDR3: TGTGCCAGTAGCCCGGGAGTCTCGGCCGGGGAGCTGTTTTTT. Translating it yields CASSPGVSAGELFF.

The chain employs TRBV7-9 and TRBJ2-7, with D hard to call. This CDR3 spans 14 amino acids. Trimming left V 4 bases short and J 3 bases short, with 13 bases between. Germline V gene lookup returns CDR1 SEHNR and CDR2 FQNEAQ (reference sequence). The CDR3 spells CASSSVDDGYEQYF. CDR3 coding DNA: TGTGCCAGCAGCTCGGTTGATGACGGCTACGAGCAGTACTTC. The full variable domain, its missing parts supplied by reference TRBV7-9 and TRBJ2-7, is DTGVSQNPRHKITKRGQNVTFRCDPISEHNRLYWYRQTLGQGPEFLTYFQNEAQLEKSRLLSDRFSAERPKGSFSTLEIQRTEQGDSAMYLCASSSVDDGYEQYFGPGTRLTVT.

This rearrangement joins TRBV14 to TRBJ2-7; D remains ambiguous. V lost 0 bases and J 3 bases, leaving 9 bases between the germline ends. This CDR3 region has 14 residues. Germline V gene lookup returns CDR1 SGHDN and CDR2 FVKESK. The CDR3 region is CASSQEIIGYEQYF. CDR3 nucleotide sequence: TGTGCCAGCAGCCAAGAGATAATAGGCTACGAGCAGTACTTC. The full variable domain, rest sourced from reference TRBV14 and TRBJ2-7, is EAGVTQFPSHSVIEKGQTVTLRCDPISGHDNLYWYRRVMGKEIKFLLHFVKESKQDESGMPNNRFLAERTGGTYSTLKVQPAELEDSGVYFCASSQEIIGYEQYFGPGTRLTVT.

The chain is built from TRBV4-2 and TRBJ2-7; unclear D gene. The germline V and J ends were trimmed by 1 base and 3 bases, with 4 bases remaining between them. Germline V gives CDR1 LGHNA, CDR2 YNFKEQ. The CDR3 is 12 residues long. As DNA, the CDR3 is TGTGCCAGCAGCCAAGGGATCTACGAGCAGTACTTC. Amino acid sequence: CASSQGIYEQYF.

The genes are TRBV13 and TRBJ2-1; possibly TRBD2 for D (6 bases). Germline CDR1 and CDR2: PRHDT and FYEKMQ (reference sequence). The CDR3 runs 17 residues. V shed 5 bases and J shed 3 bases, with 20 bases lying between them. The CDR3 DNA is TGTGCCAGCAGCGCCAGCTTCACCGGGAGCGACTACAATGAGCAGTTCTTC. This sequence encodes CASSASFTGSDYNEQFF.

This clone was observed a few times. The chain combines TRBV5-1 with TRBJ2-3; the match to TRBD2 covers 10 bases. CDR1 and CDR2 (germline): SGHRS, YFSETQ. The V segment lost 5 bases and the J segment 0 bases; nucleotides outside the gene matches: 3. The CDR3 is 15 residues long. The CDR3: CASRPTSGSTDTQYF. Here the CDR3 DNA reads TGCGCCAGCAGGCCGACTAGCGGGAGCACAGATACGCAGTATTTT.

V usage is TRBV4-1 and J usage is TRBJ2-5, with 8 bases identical to TRBD2. Losses at the gene ends were 1 base for V and 10 bases for J; bases not matched to a gene: 14. The CDR3 has 16 amino acids. In germline, CDR1 is MGHRA, CDR2 YSYEKL. CDR3: CASSQAGGMEEWVQYF. CDR3 DNA: TGCGCCAGCAGCCAAGCGGGGGGGATGGAGGAATGGGTCCAGTACTTC.

The chain couples TRBV7-8 to TRBJ2-7, with 9 bases aligning to TRBD1. This CDR3 has 17 amino acids. V gave up 2 bases and J gave up 0 bases; unmatched junction bases: 8. The germline V gene has CDR1 SGHVS and CDR2 FQNEAQ. The CDR3 loop is CASSLSRTGENSYEQYF. Written as DNA, the CDR3 is TGTGCCAGCAGCTTATCCAGGACAGGGGAAAACTCCTACGAGCAGTACTTC.

The chain carries TRBV5-6 and TRBJ2-7; 8 bases map to TRBD2. This CDR3 comprises 16 residues. The ends lost 0 bases at V and 3 bases at J; junction bases unmatched: 8. CDR1 and CDR2 from the germline V gene are SGHDT and YYEEEE. The CDR3 sequence: CASSLDRAGVFYEQYF. The DNA for the CDR3 is TGTGCCAGCAGCTTGGATCGAGCGGGAGTTTTCTACGAGCAGTACTTC.

CDR3 nucleotides: TGTGCCAGCGCGTCCCAACCTGAGGCCAACGTCCTGACTTTC. This codes for CASASQPEANVLTF. The gene calls are TRBV7-3 and TRBJ2-6; no reliable D call. Germline values: CDR1 SGHTA, CDR2 FQGTGA. The CDR3 totals 14 residues. Trimming took 8 bases from V and 6 from J, leaving 14 bases between them. Full variable domain (remainder filled in from reference TRBV7-3 and TRBJ2-6): GAGVSQTPSNKVTEKGKYVELRCDPISGHTALYWYRQSLGQGPEFLIYFQGTGAADDSGLPNDRFFAVRPEGSVSTLKIQRTERGDSAVYLCASASQPEANVLTFGAGSRLTVL.

This chain connects TRBV29-1 to TRBJ2-2, with 8 bases that match TRBD1. This CDR3 contains 16 residues. The trim removed 7 bases at V and 5 bases at J, leaving 15 bases unmatched. The germline gives CDR1 SQVTM, CDR2 ANQGSEA. The CDR3 here is CSAEDAGQDGTGELFF. In DNA, the CDR3 is TGCAGCGCCGAAGACGCGGGACAGGATGGAACCGGGGAGCTGTTTTTT.

The chain recombines TRBV14 with TRBJ2-1, with D hard to call. The CDR3 contains 19 residues. Trimming removed 0 bases from V and 0 bases from J, with 18 bases in between. Germline V gene lookup returns CDR1 SGHDN and CDR2 FVKESK. CDR3 bases: TGTGCCAGCAGCCAAGAGTGGAGTGTACGGCACAGCTCCTACAATGAGCAGTTCTTC. It translates to CASSQEWSVRHSSYNEQFF.

V usage is TRBV18 and J usage is TRBJ2-5; D may be TRBD1 or TRBD2 (5 bases each). Trimming took off 3 bases at V and 0 bases at J, with 17 bases between the two ends. This CDR3 is built from 17 residues. Germline V gene lookup returns CDR1 KGHSH and CDR2 LQKENI. DNA of the CDR3: TGTGCCAGCTCACCCACCGACGGGACCACCAACCAAGAGACCCAGTACTTC. Its protein is CASSPTDGTTNQETQYF.

This sequence joins TRBV5-4 and TRBJ2-7; 7 nucleotides line up with TRBD1. CDR3 length: 15 residues. V shed 4 bases, J shed 0 bases, and the junction held 7 bases outside the gene matches. The germline gives CDR1 SGHNT, CDR2 YYREEE (reference sequence). The CDR3 reads CASSRTGAGSYEQYF. CDR3 DNA sequence: TGTGCCAGCAGCCGGACAGGTGCCGGCTCCTACGAGCAGTACTTC. The complete variable domain, with remaining parts taken from reference TRBV5-4 and TRBJ2-7, reads ETGVTQSPTHLIKTRGQQVTLRCSSQSGHNTVSWYQQALGQGPQFIFQYYREEENGRGNFPPRFSGLQFPNYSSELNVNALELDDSALYLCASSRTGAGSYEQYFGPGTRLTVT.

On this clone itself: Different DNA sequences within this sample yield the same CDR3. This chain uses TRBV5-6 with TRBJ2-5; 7 bases map to TRBD2. Germline lookup yields CDR1 SGHDT and CDR2 YYEEEE. V dropped 0 bases and J dropped 3; count of bases not matched to a gene: 2. CDR3 length equals 14 residues. CDR3 DNA: TGTGCCAGCAGCTTGGTGGCGGGAGAAGAGACCCAGTACTTC. Translating gives CASSLVAGEETQYF.

V usage is TRBV18 and J usage is TRBJ2-1; 12 bases are a match to TRBD2. Germline assignment: CDR1 KGHSH and CDR2 LQKENI. There are 15 residues in the CDR3. J gave up 5 bases and V 6 bases, and 5 bases lay outside the gene matches. The CDR3 protein is CASSSSGGVHNEQFF. CDR3 nucleotides: TGTGCCAGCTCGTCTAGCGGGGGGGTTCACAATGAGCAGTTCTTC.

J is TRBJ2-3 and V is TRBV5-1; perhaps TRBD1 as D (6 bases). Germline V gene lookup returns CDR1 SGHRS and CDR2 YFSETQ. The CDR3 sequence is 15 residues long. V was pared by 2 bases and J by 1 base, with 11 bases between. CDR3 nucleotide sequence: TGCGCCAGCAGCTTAGTACAGGGAGGCACAGATACGCAGTATTTT. Translated, it gives CASSLVQGGTDTQYF.

The V and J genes are TRBV19 and TRBJ2-1, with 8 bases lining up with TRBD1. Germline V gene sequence: CDR1 LNHDA, CDR2 SQIVND (reference sequence). Losses at the gene ends were 3 bases for V and 1 base for J; bases not matched to a gene: 2. The CDR3 is made up of 15 amino acids. The CDR3 nucleotides are TGTGCCAGTAGTATCCGGACAGGGTCCTACAATGAGCAGTTCTTC. This sequence encodes CASSIRTGSYNEQFF.